These 31 T cell receptor beta chains share one sample of origin, sequenced in a study of post-analysis software for immune sequencing data (dated by TCRdb to 2014 to 2015). Library preparation used PCR. Sequencing took place on an Illumina HiSeq 2500. To reduce PCR and sequencing biases, unique molecular identifiers were built into the TCR beta cDNA libraries. TCRdb took the public reads, trimmed them with fastp at Q25, ran MiXCR for clone calling and kept in-frame beta chains. Duplicate CDR3 protein sequences are folded into a single record with the most common DNA and genes. The sample data list 500,000 to 600,000 distinct CDR3 sequences, and about 40% of these were observed just once. The biggest ten clones account for approximately 1.7% of the sample. Antigens for these TCRs are unknown. Study-wide findings and limitations: Significantly higher frequencies in patients than in controls were found for a handful of TRBV segments, including TRBV5-6, TRBV5-1 and TRBV20-1.

Sequencing was performed on blood. The receptors stem from a girl aged 5-17 years with multiple sclerosis.

This rearrangement joins TRBV4-3 to TRBJ2-6, with D unresolved. Germline values: CDR1 LGHNA, CDR2 YSLEER. CDR3 length equals 16 residues. V shed 0 bases and J shed 4 bases, with 10 bases lying between them. CDR3 sequence (DNA): TGCGCCAGCAGCCAAGAGGTGGGCTCGGGGGCCAACGTCCTGACTTTC. Translating gives CASSQEVGSGANVLTF.

This clonotype turned up a few times. The chain uses TRBV27 and TRBJ2-5, with TRBD2 matching over 9 bases. This CDR3 has 15 amino acids. V lost 5 bases, J lost 1 base, and 5 bases stayed unmatched. Germline CDR1 MNHEY, CDR2 SMNVEV (reference sequence). For the CDR3, the DNA is TGTGCCAGCAGTCCTACTAGCGGGCCCCAAGAGACCCAGTACTTC. Protein: CASSPTSGPQETQYF.

The J gene is TRBJ2-7, the V gene TRBV20-1; 7 nucleotides match TRBD1. Per germline, CDR1 DFQATT and CDR2 SNEGSKA (reference sequence). The CDR3 is 14 residues long. V shed 5 bases, J shed 2 bases, and the junction held 9 bases outside the gene matches. The CDR3: CSARNLDRTYEQYF. The CDR3 DNA reads as TGCAGTGCTCGTAACCTGGACAGGACCTACGAGCAGTACTTC.

This clonotype was found a few times. The chain combines TRBV10-3 with TRBJ2-7; tentative D call: TRBD1 (6 bases). The germline V gene has CDR1 ENHRY and CDR2 SYGVKD. The V end lost 5 bases, the J end lost 2 bases, and 10 bases lay between the germline ends. CDR3 length: 13 residues. As DNA, the CDR3 is TGTGCCATCAGTCTGGGGGCCGCCTACGAGCAGTACTTC. As protein: CAISLGAAYEQYF.

The table lists this clonotype with many counts. The V call is TRBV10-3, the J call TRBJ2-5; possibly TRBD1 or TRBD2 for D (6 bases each). CDR3 length equals 15 residues. The germline V gene encodes CDR1 ENHRY and CDR2 SYGVKD. Trimming cost V 0 bases and J 1 base, with 9 bases left between them. CDR3 residues: CAISESRGPQETQYF. The CDR3 DNA is TGTGCCATCAGTGAGTCCCGGGGGCCCCAAGAGACCCAGTACTTC.

This chain connects TRBV10-2 to TRBJ2-3; no clear D gene. The V end was cut by 3 bases, the J end by 6 bases, with 13 bases between. The V gene's germline CDR1 is WSHSY and CDR2 SAAADI. The CDR3 covers 14 residues. The CDR3, as DNA: TGCGCCAGCAGTGAAGATGATCGGCGGGATACGCAGTATTTT. Translating gives CASSEDDRRDTQYF.

V usage is TRBV20-1 and J usage is TRBJ2-5, with 8 bases identical to TRBD2. This CDR3 comprises 15 residues. Germline CDR1 reads DFQATT; CDR2 reads SNEGSKA (reference sequence). The V segment lost 6 bases and the J segment 2 bases; nucleotides outside the gene matches: 11. The CDR3 nucleotides are TGCAGTGCCAGGGGTGGTGCGGGGGGTCAAGAGACCCAGTACTTC. It codes for CSARGGAGGQETQYF.

The chain combines TRBV20-1 with TRBJ1-5, with D possibly being TRBD1 (5 bases). In germline, CDR1 is DFQATT, CDR2 SNEGSKA (reference sequence). This CDR3 is 17 amino acids long. Trimming shortened V by 3 bases and J by 2 bases, and 20 bases separated the two germline ends. CDR3 bases: TGCAGTGCTAGTCGCAGGGCCCGACTTACGGGCAATCAGCCCCAGCATTTT. Its translation: CSASRRARLTGNQPQHF.

The CDR3 loop is CSAILAGQETQYF. Written as DNA, the CDR3 is TGCAGTGCTATACTAGCGGGGCAAGAGACCCAGTACTTC. The chain combines TRBV20-1 with TRBJ2-5; 10 bases line up with TRBD2. Per germline, CDR1 DFQATT and CDR2 SNEGSKA (reference sequence). CDR3 size: 13 residues. Trimming cost V 4 bases and J 2 bases; bases outside gene matches: 1.

The chain combines TRBV12-3 or TRBV12-4 with TRBJ2-7; 10 positions agree with TRBD1. V dropped 6 bases and J dropped 6; count of bases not matched to a gene: 5. This CDR3 is 13 amino acids long. The CDR3 is CASRLGTGVEQYF. The CDR3 coding sequence is TGTGCCAGCAGACTCGGGACAGGGGTCGAGCAGTACTTC.

Ten or more counts support this clonotype. The chain couples TRBV12-3 or TRBV12-4 to TRBJ2-7; no reliable D call. Trimming removed 6 bases from V and 4 bases from J, with 10 bases in between. The CDR3 is 12 amino acids. The CDR3 DNA reads as TGTGCCAGCAGCTACCAATGGTACGAGCAGTACTTC. It is translated as CASSYQWYEQYF.

This sequence joins TRBV12-3 or TRBV12-4 and TRBJ1-4; 9 nucleotides match TRBD1. The junction had 11 bases not matched to a gene; V was cut back by 2 bases and J by 7 bases. The CDR3 is 17 amino acids. As DNA, the CDR3 is TGTGCCAGCAGTTTACTAGTGATCGGGACAGGGAGTGAAAAACTGTTTTTT. Protein product: CASSLLVIGTGSEKLFF.

Only a few counts were recorded for this clonotype. This rearrangement joins TRBV7-9 to TRBJ2-7; D is ambiguous. The CDR3 runs 13 residues. CDR1 SEHNR and CDR2 FQNEAQ come from the germline V gene (reference sequence). The ends were cut back, 5 bases at V and 2 bases at J, with 10 bases in the middle. This CDR3 reads CASSLDMTYEQYF. The DNA of the CDR3 is TGTGCCAGCAGCCTAGACATGACCTACGAGCAGTACTTC.

This clonotype was picked up a small number of times. This rearrangement joins TRBV4-1 to TRBJ2-3; 9 positions agree with TRBD2. Germline trimming cut 2 bases from V and 4 bases from J; bases unmatched to any gene: 7. The germline CDR1 and CDR2 sequences are MGHRA and YSYEKL. The CDR3 contains 16 residues. Written as DNA, the CDR3 is TGCGCCAGCAGCCAAAACCCTAGCGGGACCGCAGATACGCAGTATTTT. Translated, it gives CASSQNPSGTADTQYF.

The rearrangement joins TRBV27 to TRBJ2-7, with unresolved D. Trimming took off 5 bases at V and 5 bases at J, with 16 bases between the two ends. This CDR3 spans 14 amino acids. The germline V gene has CDR1 MNHEY and CDR2 SMNVEV (reference sequence). CDR3 in DNA: TGTGCCAGCAGTGCAAATAGGGTCCCGCACGAGCAGTACTTC. Amino acids: CASSANRVPHEQYF.

The sample holds one count of this clonotype. The chain is built from TRBV12-3 or TRBV12-4 and TRBJ1-6; a possible D gene is TRBD1 (5 bases). This CDR3 has 15 residues. V was shortened by 7 bases and J by 4 bases, with 14 bases between the two germline ends. CDR3 coding DNA: TGTGCCAGCAAAAAACTGACAGAATATAATTCACCCCTCCACTTT. It encodes CASKKLTEYNSPLHF.

The genes are TRBV6-6 and TRBJ2-7, with D possibly TRBD1 on 5 matching bases. The germline gives CDR1 MNHNY, CDR2 SVGAGI (reference sequence). This CDR3 is 12 amino acids long. Trimming took off 8 bases at V and 5 bases at J, with 13 bases between the two ends. For the CDR3, the DNA is TGTGCCAGCGCCCCGTCAGGGAACGAGCAGTACTTC. The encoded protein is CASAPSGNEQYF.

The chain recombines TRBV24-1 with TRBJ2-3; 8 positions agree with TRBD2. Trimming took 5 bases from V and 3 from J; bases not matched to a gene: 12. Looked up from germline, CDR1 is KGHDR and CDR2 is SFDVKD. This CDR3 comprises 17 residues. The chain's CDR3 is CATSASAGAGETDTQYF. The CDR3 nucleotides are TGTGCCACCAGTGCCTCAGCGGGAGCGGGGGAGACAGATACGCAGTATTTT.

J is TRBJ1-2 and V is TRBV6-5; 8 bases line up with TRBD1. Losses at the gene ends were 5 bases for V and 1 base for J; bases not matched to a gene: 6. Looked up from germline, CDR1 is MNHEY and CDR2 is SVGAGI. The CDR3 is made up of 15 amino acids. CDR3 in DNA: TGTGCCAGCAGTGGGGGGACAGGCGGTAACTATGGCTACACCTTC. It encodes CASSGGTGGNYGYTF.

The rearrangement uses TRBV12-3 or TRBV12-4 and TRBJ1-5; D is ambiguous. V lost 4 bases to trimming and J lost 0 bases, with 13 bases between them. The CDR3 covers 16 residues. In DNA form, the CDR3 reads TGTGCCAGCAGTTCTCGAGACCTGAGTAGCAATCAGCCCCAGCATTTT. It is translated as CASSSRDLSSNQPQHF.

The J gene is TRBJ2-4, the V gene TRBV12-3 or TRBV12-4; 7 bases match TRBD1. J was trimmed by 1 base and V by 4 bases; bases with no gene match: 19. This CDR3 region has 20 residues. The DNA for the CDR3 is TGTGCCAGCAGTTCCGCTAACAGGGGAGATGGTAGCTTGGCCAAAAACATTCAGTACTTC. It encodes CASSSANRGDGSLAKNIQYF.

The chain links TRBV29-1 to TRBJ2-7, with TRBD2 identical over 10 bases. The V and J ends lost 1 base and 0 bases, in that order; junction bases with no gene match: 12. The CDR3 has 18 amino acids. CDR1 is SQVTM, CDR2 ANQGSEA, per germline. The CDR3 region is CSVEGRPSGGQSSYEQYF. CDR3 coding DNA: TGCAGCGTTGAAGGGCGTCCTAGCGGGGGCCAGAGCTCCTACGAGCAGTACTTC.

The gene calls are TRBV6-6 and TRBJ2-1, with D possibly being TRBD1 or TRBD2 (5 bases each). This CDR3 has 15 residues. CDR1 is MNHNY and CDR2 is SVGAGI in the germline V gene (reference sequence). V gave up 2 bases and J gave up 8 bases, with 16 bases separating them. Here the CDR3 DNA reads TGTGCCAGCAGTTACCCACTGGCAGGGAGCGATGAGCAGTTCTTC. Translating it yields CASSYPLAGSDEQFF.

The chain joins TRBV30 to TRBJ2-1; D is undetermined. Germline values: CDR1 GTSNPN, CDR2 SVGIG (reference sequence). The CDR3 is 10 residues long. With 8 bases removed from V and 6 bases from J, the gap between germline ends came to 8 bases. CDR3 residues: CALETNEQFF. CDR3 sequence (DNA): TGTGCCCTGGAAACCAATGAGCAGTTCTTC.

The chain couples TRBV6-6 to TRBJ1-2; 9 positions agree with TRBD1. V dropped 0 bases and J dropped 8; count of bases not matched to a gene: 7. There are 15 residues in the CDR3. Germline CDR1 and CDR2: MNHNY and SVGAGI (reference sequence). CDR3 protein: CASSYSQGTGKGYTF. In DNA form, the CDR3 reads TGTGCCAGCAGTTACTCGCAGGGGACAGGGAAGGGCTACACCTTC.

This chain joins TRBV20-1 and TRBJ2-5; 7 bases fit TRBD2. CDR3 length: 13 residues. The V segment lost 3 bases and the J segment 4 bases; nucleotides outside the gene matches: 5. Germline V gene sequence: CDR1 DFQATT, CDR2 SNEGSKA (reference sequence). The CDR3: CSASMGGTETQYF. The DNA for the CDR3 is TGCAGTGCTAGCATGGGGGGGACAGAGACCCAGTACTTC.

This chain joins TRBV20-1 and TRBJ2-5; D may be TRBD1 or TRBD2 (6 bases each). Germline CDR1 DFQATT, CDR2 SNEGSKA (reference sequence). V was cut by 0 bases and J by 2 bases, with 16 bases left in between. This CDR3 region has 16 residues. DNA for the CDR3: TGCAGTGCTAGAGATGGGGGGCCTCGTCGACAAGAGACCCAGTACTTC. This translates into CSARDGGPRRQETQYF.

This clonotype was counted a few times. The rearrangement uses TRBV12-3 or TRBV12-4 and TRBJ2-7; tentatively, D is TRBD1 (6 bases). V shed 3 bases and J shed 5 bases, with 14 bases lying between them. This CDR3 is built from 14 residues. The CDR3, as DNA: TGTGCCAGCAGTTTGACAGGAGGTGGAAACGAGCAGTACTTC. Residues: CASSLTGGGNEQYF.

The CDR3 DNA reads as TGTGCCAGCAGTTACTCTTGGGCAAATTCACCCCTCCACTTT. This encodes CASSYSWANSPLHF. The V gene is TRBV6-5, the J gene TRBJ1-6; no reliable D call. Deletions cut 0 bases from V and 7 bases from J, with 7 bases between. Per germline, CDR1 MNHEY and CDR2 SVGAGI. The CDR3 has 14 amino acids.

The chain couples TRBV6-2 or TRBV6-3 to TRBJ2-7; 13 bases line up with TRBD2. The junction had 7 bases not matched to a gene; V was cut back by 8 bases and J by 3 bases. This CDR3 region has 15 residues. Germline CDR1 MNHEY, CDR2 SVGEGT. The CDR3 loop reads CASDPTSGRNYEQYF. The CDR3 DNA sequence: TGTGCCAGCGATCCGACTAGCGGGAGGAACTACGAGCAGTACTTC.

The V and J genes are TRBV21-1 and TRBJ2-3; the table assigns TRBD2, which was not confirmed against the DNA. TRBV21-1 is tagged as a pseudogene. The CDR3 covers 14 residues. DNA for the CDR3: TGTGCCAGCAGCAGGAGCGGGGGGGCCGATTGGCAGTATTTT. Translation gives CASSRSGGADWQYF.